The 3 T cell receptor beta chains given below trace back to one sample, sequenced in a study of OX40 agonist ivuxolimab in advanced cancers. Libraries were constructed by the immunoSEQ multiplex PCR assay. TCRdb mirrors the immuneACCESS table, restricted to in-frame sequences. Some clones are absent from its copies; in checked studies, under half trace to an unresolved V gene, and the reason for the others is unknown. The sample has about 27,000 clones on record, approximately 85% of them singletons. Approximately 20% of the sample rests with the top ten. Sequenced here: CD4+ or CD8+ T cells sorted from blood, sampled in a trial of the OX40 agonist ivuxolimab. The receptors originated from an adult with an advanced solid tumor such as melanoma, head and neck, liver or kidney cancer.

The chain employs TRBV6-5 and TRBJ1-1; possibly TRBD1 for D (5 bases). Germline assignment: CDR1 MNHEY and CDR2 SVGAGI. The CDR3 loop spans 14 amino acids. V shed 0 bases and J shed 4 bases, with 9 bases lying between them. In nucleotides, the CDR3 is TGTGCCAGCAGTTACTCGGGGGTAGGCACTGAAGCTTTCTTT. Protein product: CASSYSGVGTEAFF.

The rearrangement uses TRBV5-4 and TRBJ1-2, with a tentative D call TRBD1 (5 bases). The V end lost 2 bases, the J end lost 8 bases, and 16 bases lay between the germline ends. This CDR3 comprises 14 residues. Germline-derived CDR1 and CDR2 are SGHNT and YYREEE (reference sequence). The CDR3: CASSFRGASGGYTF. CDR3 coding DNA: TGTGCCAGCAGCTTTAGGGGCGCCTCAGGGGGCTACACCTTC.

J is TRBJ2-5 and V is TRBV4-3; 7 nucleotides match TRBD2. The length of the CDR3 is 14 residues. Germline CDR1 reads LGHNA; CDR2 reads YSLEER. J gave up 5 bases and V 1 base, and 4 bases lay outside the gene matches. This CDR3 is CASSQGRGVETQYF. DNA for the CDR3: TGCGCCAGCAGCCAAGGACGGGGGGTTGAGACCCAGTACTTC.